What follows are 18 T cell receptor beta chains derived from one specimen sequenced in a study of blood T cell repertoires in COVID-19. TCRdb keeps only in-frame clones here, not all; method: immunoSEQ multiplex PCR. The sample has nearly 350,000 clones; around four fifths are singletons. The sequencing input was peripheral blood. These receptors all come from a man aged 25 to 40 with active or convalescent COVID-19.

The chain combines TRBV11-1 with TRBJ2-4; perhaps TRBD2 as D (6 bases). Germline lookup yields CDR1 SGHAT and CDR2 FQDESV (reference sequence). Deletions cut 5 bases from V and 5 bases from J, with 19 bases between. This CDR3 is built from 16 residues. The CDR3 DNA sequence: TGTGCCAGCAGCCCCCCTTCAGGTAGCGGCCAAAACATTCAGTACTTC. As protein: CASSPPSGSGQNIQYF.

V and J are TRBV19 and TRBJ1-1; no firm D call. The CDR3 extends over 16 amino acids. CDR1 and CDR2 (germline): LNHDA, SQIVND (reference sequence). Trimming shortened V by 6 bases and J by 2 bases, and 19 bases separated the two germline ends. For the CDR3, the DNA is TGTGCCAGTAGCAAGGTAGCCGGGGTGGGAAACACTGAAGCTTTCTTT. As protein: CASSKVAGVGNTEAFF.

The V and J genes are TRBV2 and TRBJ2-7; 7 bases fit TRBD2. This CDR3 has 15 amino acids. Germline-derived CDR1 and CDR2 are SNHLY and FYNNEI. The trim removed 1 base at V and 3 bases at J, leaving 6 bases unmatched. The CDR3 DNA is TGTGCCAGCAGTGAAGGGTCTAGCGGTTACTACGAGCAGTACTTC. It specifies CASSEGSSGYYEQYF.

Written as DNA, the CDR3 is TGTGCCAGCAGTTTACAGGGGTCGGGAGAAAAACTGTTTTTT. It encodes CASSLQGSGEKLFF. This chain uses TRBV28 with TRBJ1-4, with a tentative D call TRBD1 (6 bases). With 2 bases removed from V and 8 bases from J, the gap between germline ends came to 12 bases. The CDR3 covers 14 residues. In germline, CDR1 is MDHEN, CDR2 SYDVKM.

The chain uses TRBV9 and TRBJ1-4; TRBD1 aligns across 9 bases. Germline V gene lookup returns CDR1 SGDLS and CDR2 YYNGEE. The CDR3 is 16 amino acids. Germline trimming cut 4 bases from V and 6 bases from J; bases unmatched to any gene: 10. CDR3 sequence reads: CASSPRGGQGYEKLFF. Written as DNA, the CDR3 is TGTGCCAGCAGCCCTAGGGGGGGACAGGGTTATGAAAAACTGTTTTTT.

CDR3 loop: CASSLPVAGNTIYF. The CDR3 DNA reads as TGTGCCAGCAGTCTTCCCGTTGCTGGAAACACCATATATTTT. The J gene is TRBJ1-3, the V gene TRBV28; D gene unclear. Trimming stripped 5 bases from V and 2 bases from J, with 10 bases between. This CDR3 is 14 amino acids long. Germline V CDR1 and CDR2: MDHEN, SYDVKM.

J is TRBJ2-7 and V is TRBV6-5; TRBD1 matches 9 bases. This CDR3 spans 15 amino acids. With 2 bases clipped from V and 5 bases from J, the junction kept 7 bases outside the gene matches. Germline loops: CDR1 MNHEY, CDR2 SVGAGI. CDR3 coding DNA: TGTGCCAGCAGTTACGGGACAGGGTTTGGTAACGAGCAGTACTTC. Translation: CASSYGTGFGNEQYF.

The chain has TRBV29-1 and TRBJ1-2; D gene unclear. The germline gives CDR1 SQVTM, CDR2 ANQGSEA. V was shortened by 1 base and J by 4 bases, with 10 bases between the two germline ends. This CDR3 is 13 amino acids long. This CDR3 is CSVEGLEGYGYTF. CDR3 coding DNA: TGCAGCGTTGAAGGACTTGAGGGCTATGGCTACACCTTC.

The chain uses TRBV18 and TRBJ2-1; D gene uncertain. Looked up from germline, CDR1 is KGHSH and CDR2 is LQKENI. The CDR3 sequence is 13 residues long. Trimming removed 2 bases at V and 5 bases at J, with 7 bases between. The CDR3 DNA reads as TGTGCCAGCTCACCAATCCTAGACAATGAGCAGTTCTTC. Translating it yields CASSPILDNEQFF.

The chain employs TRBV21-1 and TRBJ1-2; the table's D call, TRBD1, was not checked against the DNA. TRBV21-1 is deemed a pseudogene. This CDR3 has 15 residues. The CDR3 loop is CASSKGTGGNYGYTF. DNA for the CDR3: TGTGCCAGCAGCAAAGGGACAGGGGGCAACTATGGCTACACCTTC.

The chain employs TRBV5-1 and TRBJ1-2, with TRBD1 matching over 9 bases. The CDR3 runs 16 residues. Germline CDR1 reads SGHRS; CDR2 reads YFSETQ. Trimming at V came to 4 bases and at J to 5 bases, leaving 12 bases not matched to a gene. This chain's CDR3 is CASSRGDRATGYGYTF. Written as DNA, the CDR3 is TGCGCCAGCAGCAGGGGGGACAGGGCTACAGGGTATGGCTACACCTTC.

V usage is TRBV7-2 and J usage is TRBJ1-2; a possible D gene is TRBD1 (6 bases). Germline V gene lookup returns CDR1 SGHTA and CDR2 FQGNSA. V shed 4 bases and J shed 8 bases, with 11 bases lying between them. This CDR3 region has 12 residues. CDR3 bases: TGTGCCAGCAGCTCCGGACAGAAGGGCTACACCTTC. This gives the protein CASSSGQKGYTF.

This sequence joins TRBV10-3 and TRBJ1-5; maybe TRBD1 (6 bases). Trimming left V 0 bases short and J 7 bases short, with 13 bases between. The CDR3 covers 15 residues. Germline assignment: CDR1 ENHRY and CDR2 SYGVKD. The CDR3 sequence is CAISESAGVGQPQHF. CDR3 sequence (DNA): TGTGCCATCAGTGAGTCCGCAGGGGTGGGCCAGCCCCAGCATTTT.

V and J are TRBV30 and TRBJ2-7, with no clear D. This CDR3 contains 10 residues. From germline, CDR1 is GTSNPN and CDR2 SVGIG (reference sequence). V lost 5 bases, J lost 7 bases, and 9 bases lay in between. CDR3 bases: TGTGCCTGGGGTCCGGAGGAGCAGTACTTC. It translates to CAWGPEEQYF.

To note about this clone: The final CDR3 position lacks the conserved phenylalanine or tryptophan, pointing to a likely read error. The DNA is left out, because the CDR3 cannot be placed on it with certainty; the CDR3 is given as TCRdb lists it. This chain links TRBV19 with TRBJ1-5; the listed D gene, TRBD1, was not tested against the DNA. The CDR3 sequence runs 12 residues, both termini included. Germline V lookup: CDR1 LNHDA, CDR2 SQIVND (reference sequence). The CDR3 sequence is CASSPGGGSPLY.

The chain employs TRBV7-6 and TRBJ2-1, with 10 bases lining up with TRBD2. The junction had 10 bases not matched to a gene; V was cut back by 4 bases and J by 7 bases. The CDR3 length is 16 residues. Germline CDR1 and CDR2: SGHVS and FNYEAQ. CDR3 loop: CASSSGLAEVLNEQFF. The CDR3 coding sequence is TGTGCCAGCAGCTCAGGACTAGCGGAGGTTTTGAATGAGCAGTTCTTC. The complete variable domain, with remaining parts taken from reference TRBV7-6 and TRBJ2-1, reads GAGVSQSPRYKVTKRGQDVALRCDPISGHVSLYWYRQALGQGPEFLTYFNYEAQQDKSGLPNDRFSAERPEGSISTLTIQRTEQRDSAMYRCASSSGLAEVLNEQFFGPGTRLTVL.

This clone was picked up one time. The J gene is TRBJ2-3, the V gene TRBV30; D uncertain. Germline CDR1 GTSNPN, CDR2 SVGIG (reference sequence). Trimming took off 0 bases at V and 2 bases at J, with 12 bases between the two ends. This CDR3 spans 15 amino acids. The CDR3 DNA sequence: TGTGCCTGGAGTGTAAGAGACTTATCCACAGATACGCAGTATTTT. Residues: CAWSVRDLSTDTQYF.

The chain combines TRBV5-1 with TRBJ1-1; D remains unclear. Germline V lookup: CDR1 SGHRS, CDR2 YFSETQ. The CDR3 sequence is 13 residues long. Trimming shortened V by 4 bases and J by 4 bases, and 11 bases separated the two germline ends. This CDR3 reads CASSGRDPTEAFF. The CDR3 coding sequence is TGCGCCAGCAGCGGACGGGATCCCACTGAAGCTTTCTTT.